This passage covers 12 T cell receptor beta chains from one sample sequenced in a study of radiation and T cells in renal cell carcinoma (TCRdb year 2020). The library was made by the immunoSEQ multiplex PCR assay. The immuneACCESS repertoire file appears here via TCRdb, limited to in-frame rearrangements. These files lack a portion of the clones; in checked studies, under half of the deficit traces to unresolved V genes, and the cause of the others is not known. The sample table shows 100,000 to 150,000 clones, and about 88% are seen once. The top ten clones comprise 5.8% of the sample. Read against the paper, the sample's time point label means: blood 2 weeks post-SBRT. The meaning of the sample's treatment or condition label: 15 Gy SBRT to primary tumor, nephrectomy 4 weeks later. The specimen was blood, collected from a patient whose treatment included radiotherapy and nephrectomy. The receptor set was obtained from a woman aged 70-85 years with renal cell carcinoma.

The chain joins TRBV5-4 to TRBJ2-2; D is undetermined. Between the trimmed V and J ends, which lost 0 bases and 4 bases, there was a span of 10 bases. This CDR3 is 15 amino acids long. Germline V gene sequence: CDR1 SGHNT, CDR2 YYREEE (reference sequence). The CDR3 region is CASSLAFAATGELFF. The CDR3 region has the DNA TGTGCCAGCAGCTTGGCCTTTGCAGCCACCGGGGAGCTGTTTTTT.

The J gene is TRBJ1-2, the V gene TRBV6-6; D unresolved. The V end was cut by 1 base, the J end by 5 bases, with 2 bases between. CDR3 length equals 11 residues. Germline CDR1 reads MNHNY; CDR2 reads SVGAGI (reference sequence). The CDR3 DNA reads TGTGCCAGCAGTTACTTATATGGCTACACCTTC. It specifies CASSYLYGYTF.

The genes are TRBV5-4 and TRBJ2-5; 8 positions match TRBD1. V lost 5 bases and J lost 5; bases outside the gene matches: 11. Germline-derived CDR1 and CDR2 are SGHNT and YYREEE (reference sequence). The CDR3 is 15 residues long. The DNA for the CDR3 is TGTGCCAGCAGTTTACCCAGGGGGCAGGATGAGACCCAGTACTTC. Translation gives CASSLPRGQDETQYF.

The chain links TRBV5-1 to TRBJ1-6, with 7 positions matching TRBD1. V lost 0 bases to trimming and J lost 6 bases; unmatched junction nucleotides: 15. The germline V gene encodes CDR1 SGHRS and CDR2 YFSETQ. The CDR3 sequence is 19 residues long. CDR3 loop: CASSLALGDRSALNSPLHF. CDR3 nucleotides: TGCGCCAGCAGCTTGGCTTTAGGGGACAGATCAGCCCTTAATTCACCCCTCCACTTT.

The chain carries TRBV7-3 and TRBJ2-1; possibly TRBD2 for D (6 bases). Trimming cost V 2 bases and J 1 base, with 9 bases left between them. CDR3 length: 15 residues. The V gene's germline CDR1 is SGHTA and CDR2 FQGTGA. CDR3 region: CASSLSSASYNEQFF. As DNA, the CDR3 is TGTGCCAGCAGCTTATCTAGCGCTTCCTACAATGAGCAGTTCTTC.

The genes are TRBV4-1 and TRBJ2-1, with 7 bases aligning to TRBD2. The CDR3 runs 15 residues. The V and J ends lost 1 base and 5 bases, in that order; junction bases with no gene match: 5. Germline V CDR1 and CDR2: MGHRA, YSYEKL. The CDR3 protein is CASSQGGGSHNEQFF. For the CDR3, the DNA is TGCGCCAGCAGCCAAGGGGGGGGGAGTCACAATGAGCAGTTCTTC.

The gene calls are TRBV27 and TRBJ1-5; D is unclear. The germline CDR1 and CDR2 sequences are MNHEY and SMNVEV (reference sequence). Trimming stripped 5 bases from V and 3 bases from J, with 17 bases between. The CDR3 length is 16 residues. CDR3 residues: CASSPLRRSFNQPQHF. The CDR3 DNA is TGTGCCAGCAGTCCCCTTCGACGGTCCTTCAATCAGCCCCAGCATTTT.

CDR3 sequence: CASRYQGASTDTQYF. For the CDR3, the DNA is TGTGCCAGCAGGTACCAGGGGGCGAGCACAGATACGCAGTATTTT. The rearrangement uses TRBV2 and TRBJ2-3, with 8 bases lining up with TRBD1. Germline V lookup: CDR1 SNHLY, CDR2 FYNNEI. Trimming removed 6 bases from V and 0 bases from J; junction bases left unmatched: 5. The CDR3 extends over 15 amino acids.

The V and J genes are TRBV5-4 and TRBJ2-1, with D tentatively TRBD2 (5 bases). V was clipped by 0 bases and J by 9 bases, with 16 bases between them. Germline lookup yields CDR1 SGHNT and CDR2 YYREEE (reference sequence). The CDR3 is 15 amino acids. The CDR3 nucleotides read TGTGCCAGCAGCTTGGTAATTGGATCCGCGGGTGAGCAGTTCTTC. It encodes CASSLVIGSAGEQFF. The entire variable domain, with the rest obtained from reference TRBV5-4 and TRBJ2-1, is as follows: ETGVTQSPTHLIKTRGQQVTLRCSSQSGHNTVSWYQQALGQGPQFIFQYYREEENGRGNFPPRFSGLQFPNYSSELNVNALELDDSALYLCASSLVIGSAGEQFFGPGTRLTVL.

The J gene is TRBJ1-2, the V gene TRBV7-3; a weak D match, TRBD1 (5 bases). The V end was cut by 6 bases, the J end by 8 bases, with 13 bases between. This CDR3 has 12 residues. Germline CDR1 is SGHTA and CDR2 is FQGTGA. The CDR3 region is CASSQGIAGYTF. In nucleotides, the CDR3 is TGTGCCAGCAGTCAGGGCATTGCGGGCTACACCTTC.

The V and J genes are TRBV7-8 and TRBJ1-1, with D possibly being TRBD1 (6 bases). The germline gives CDR1 SGHVS, CDR2 FQNEAQ. The CDR3 has 15 amino acids. With 4 bases removed from V and 5 bases from J, the gap between germline ends came to 17 bases. As DNA, the CDR3 is TGTGCCAGCAGCTCTCCGGGCGAGGGGGGGACTGAAGCTTTCTTT. Translating it yields CASSSPGEGGTEAFF.

A few counts support this clone. The chain couples TRBV11-3 to TRBJ2-1; TRBD1 aligns across 12 bases. Germline CDR1 and CDR2: SGHNT and YENEEA. This CDR3 comprises 16 residues. The ends lost 5 bases at V and 9 bases at J; junction bases unmatched: 11. The CDR3: CASSPSRDRGRLEQFF. The CDR3 nucleotides read TGTGCCAGCAGCCCCAGCCGGGACAGGGGGCGCCTTGAGCAGTTCTTC. The complete variable domain, with remaining parts taken from reference TRBV11-3 and TRBJ2-1, reads EAGVVQSPRYKIIEKKQPVAFWCNPISGHNTLYWYLQNLGQGPELLIRYENEEAVDDSQLPKDRFSAERLKGVDSTLKIQPAELGDSAVYLCASSPSRDRGRLEQFFGPGTRLTVL.